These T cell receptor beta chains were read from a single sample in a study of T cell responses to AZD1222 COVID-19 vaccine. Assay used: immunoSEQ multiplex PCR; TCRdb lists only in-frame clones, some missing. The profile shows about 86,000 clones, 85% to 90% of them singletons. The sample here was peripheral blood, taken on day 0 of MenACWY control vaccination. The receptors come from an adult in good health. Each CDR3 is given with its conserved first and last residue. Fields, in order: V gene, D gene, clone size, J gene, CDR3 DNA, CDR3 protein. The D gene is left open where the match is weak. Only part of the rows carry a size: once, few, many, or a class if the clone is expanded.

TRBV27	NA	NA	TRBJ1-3	TGTGCCAGCAGTTTATCCTCTAATCCGGGAAACACCATATATTTT	CASSLSSNPGNTIYF
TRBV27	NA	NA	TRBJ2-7	TGTGCCAGCAGTTTGGGCTTCCCCTACGAGCAGTACTTC	CASSLGFPYEQYF
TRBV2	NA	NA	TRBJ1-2	TGTGCCAGCAGTGATGGCGGGAACTATGGCTACACCTTC	CASSDGGNYGYTF
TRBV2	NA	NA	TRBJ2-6	TGTGCCAGCACTCAAAAGGTGGCCTCTGGGGCCAACGTCCTGACTTTC	CASTQKVASGANVLTF
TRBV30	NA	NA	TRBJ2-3	TGTGCCTGGAGTGTCGAGTATACGCAGTATTTT	CAWSVEYTQYF
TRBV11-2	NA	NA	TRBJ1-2	TGTGCCAGCAGCTTAGAACCCCAGCCGTACTATGGCTACACCTTC	CASSLEPQPYYGYTF
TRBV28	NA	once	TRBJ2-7	TGTGCCAGCAGTTCGTACTACGAGCAGTACTTC	CASSSYYEQYF
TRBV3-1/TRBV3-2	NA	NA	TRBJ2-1	TGTGCCAGCAGCCGCCGGGACTTTAATGAGCAGTTCTTC	CASSRRDFNEQFF
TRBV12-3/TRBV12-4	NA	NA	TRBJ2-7	TGTGCCAGCAGTTTACGGTTTCGCGAGCAGTACTTC	CASSLRFREQYF
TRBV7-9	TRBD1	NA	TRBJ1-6	TGTGCCAGCAGCCTCGGACAGGGGGATAATTCACCCCTCCACTTT	CASSLGQGDNSPLHF
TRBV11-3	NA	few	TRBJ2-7	TGTGCCAGCAGCTTAGGGGGGATTCCCTACGAGCAGTACTTC	CASSLGGIPYEQYF
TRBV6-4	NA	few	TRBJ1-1	TGTGCCAGCAGTGAAGGGATGAACACTGAAGCTTTCTTT	CASSEGMNTEAFF
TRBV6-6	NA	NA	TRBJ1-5	TGTGCCAGCGCCGAGGGGGAGGTTCAGCCCCAGCATTTT	CASAEGEVQPQHF
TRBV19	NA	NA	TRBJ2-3	TGTGCCAGTAGTAGGACAGGGAGGGACACAGATACGCAGTATTTT	CASSRTGRDTDTQYF
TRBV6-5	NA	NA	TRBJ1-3	TGTGCCAGCAGTCTCGGGACTTATGGTGACACCATATATTTT	CASSLGTYGDTIYF
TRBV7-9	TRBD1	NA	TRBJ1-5	TGTGCCAGCAGCTTGACAGGGGTGGGCAATCAGCCCCAGCATTTT	CASSLTGVGNQPQHF
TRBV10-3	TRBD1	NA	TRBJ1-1	TGTGCCATCAGAACAGGGACAGAAAACACTGAAGCTTTCTTT	CAIRTGTENTEAFF
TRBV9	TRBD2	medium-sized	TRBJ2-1	TGTGCCAGCAGCGTAGACTACGGGACTAGCGGGGACAATGAGCAGTTCTTC	CASSVDYGTSGDNEQFF
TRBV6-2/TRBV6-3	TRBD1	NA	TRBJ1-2	TGTGCCAGCAGCCTAGGGACAGGGAAGAGCTATGGCTACACCTTC	CASSLGTGKSYGYTF
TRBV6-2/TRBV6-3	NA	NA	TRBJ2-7	TGTGCCAGCAGTTCGGACGGGCTCACCGGCGAGCAGTACTTC	CASSSDGLTGEQYF
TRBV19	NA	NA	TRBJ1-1	TGTGCCAGTAGTATGTCTTCGAACACTGAAGCTTTCTTT	CASSMSSNTEAFF
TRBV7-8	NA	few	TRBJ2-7	TGTGCCAGCAGCTTCAGCCGGGACACATCCTACGAGCAGTACTTC	CASSFSRDTSYEQYF
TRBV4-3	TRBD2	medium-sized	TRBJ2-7	TGCGCCAGCAGCCAAGATGTGGCGGGCGGGGGAATCTACGAGCAGTACTTC	CASSQDVAGGGIYEQYF
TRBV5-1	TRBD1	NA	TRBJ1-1	TGCGCCAGCAGCTTGGGGTCCGGGACAGCGAACACTGAAGCTTTCTTT	CASSLGSGTANTEAFF
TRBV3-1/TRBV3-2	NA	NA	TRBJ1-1	TGTGCCAGCAGCCCCTCGCGGGGCACTGAAGCTTTCTTT	CASSPSRGTEAFF
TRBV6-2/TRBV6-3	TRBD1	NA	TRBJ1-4	TGTGCCAGCAGTCTTGGGACAGTTGATGAAAAACTGTTTTTT	CASSLGTVDEKLFF
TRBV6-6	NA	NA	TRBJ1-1	TGTGCCAGCAGTCCCTCGACAGTAAAATTAACAGCTTTCTTT	CASSPSTVKLTAFF
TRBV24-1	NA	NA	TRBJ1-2	TGTGCCACCAGTCACGGGTTCGGCGCCCTAGATGGCTACACCTTC	CATSHGFGALDGYTF
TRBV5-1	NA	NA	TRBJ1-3	TGCGCCAGCAGCTTGGCCCGGACAGACTCTGGAAACACCATATATTTT	CASSLARTDSGNTIYF
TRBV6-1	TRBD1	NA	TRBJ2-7	TGTGCCAGCAGTGAGTACAGGGGTGGGGAGCAGTACTTC	CASSEYRGGEQYF
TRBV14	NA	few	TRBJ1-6	TGTGCCAGCAGCCATTCCGGAGCGGGGAGTTCACCCCTCCACTTT	CASSHSGAGSSPLHF
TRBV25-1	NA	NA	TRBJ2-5	TGTGCCAGCACCGGTCTAGAGACCCAGTACTTC	CASTGLETQYF
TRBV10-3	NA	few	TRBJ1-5	TGTGCCATCAGTGAGGGACGGTCAAATCAGCCCCAGCATTTT	CAISEGRSNQPQHF